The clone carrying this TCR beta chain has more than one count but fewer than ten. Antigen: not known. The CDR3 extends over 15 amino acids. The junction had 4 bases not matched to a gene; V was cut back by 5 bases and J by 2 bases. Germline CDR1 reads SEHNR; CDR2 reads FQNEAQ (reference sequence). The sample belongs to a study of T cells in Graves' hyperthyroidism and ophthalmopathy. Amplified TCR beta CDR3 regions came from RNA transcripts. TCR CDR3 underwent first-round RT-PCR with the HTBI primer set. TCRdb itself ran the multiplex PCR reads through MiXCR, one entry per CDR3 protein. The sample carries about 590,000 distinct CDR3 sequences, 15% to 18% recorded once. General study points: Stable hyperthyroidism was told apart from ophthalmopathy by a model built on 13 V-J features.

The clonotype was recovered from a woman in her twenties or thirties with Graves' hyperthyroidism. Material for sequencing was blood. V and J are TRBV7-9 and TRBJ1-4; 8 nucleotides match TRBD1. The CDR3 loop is CASSPRTGTNEKLFF. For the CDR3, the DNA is TGTGCCAGCAGCCCCCGGACAGGGACTAATGAAAAACTGTTTTTT.